This TCR beta chain derives from a study of T cell responses to AZD1222 COVID-19 vaccine. Overall study findings and caveats: Spike-wide coverage was observed for vaccine-associated CD4 TCRs, with dominant responses at 160-218 and 743-854. Increased Spike-specific TCR breadth and depth were observed after two AZD1222 doses.

Regarding this clone: Its matching antigen is unknown.

There are 15 residues in the CDR3. CDR1 SGHAT and CDR2 FQNNGV come from the germline V gene. V shed 3 bases and J 5 bases; nucleotides not matched to a gene: 8. The protocol was immunoSEQ multiplex PCR, while the TCRdb copy is restricted to in-frame clones and leaves out a portion. The table records some 100,000 clones, about 90% of them present only once. Whether given at about 4 or about 12 weeks, second doses were pooled. The input for sequencing was peripheral blood, taken 28 days after the second AZD1222 dose. The source of this sequence is an adult who received the AZD1222 COVID-19 vaccine. V usage is TRBV11-2 and J usage is TRBJ1-1, with TRBD1 matching over 8 bases. CDR3 sequence: CASSFTGRGRTEAFF. In DNA form, the CDR3 reads TGTGCCAGCAGCTTTACGGGCAGGGGGCGAACTGAAGCTTTCTTT.